The T cell receptor (beta chain) described here comes from a study of T cell responses to AZD1222 COVID-19 vaccine. Study-wide points: Most donors were white British and more were female, and clonal diversity was possibly underestimated. The reported proportion of spike-specific TCRs targeting unmutated variant regions was nearly half.

The CDR3 has 16 amino acids. Per the germline V gene, CDR1 is LNHDA and CDR2 is SQIVND (reference sequence). V lost 4 bases and J lost 6; bases outside the gene matches: 7. The table came from immunoSEQ multiplex PCR; TCRdb's copy has only in-frame clones and leaves some out. The sample consists of 100,000 to 120,000 clones, 85% to 95% of them appearing once. As to this clone: Its antigen remains unknown.

This clonotype was sampled from an adult in good health. This rearrangement joins TRBV19 to TRBJ2-3, with 13 bases lining up with TRBD2. Sample: peripheral blood, taken on day 0 of AZD1222 vaccination. The CDR3 loop is CASSKGLAGAVDTQYF. The CDR3, as DNA: TGTGCCAGTAGTAAAGGACTAGCGGGGGCCGTGGATACGCAGTATTTT.